The T cell receptor (beta chain) described here comes from a study of T cell repertoires in cytomegalovirus infection. Germline CDR1 MGHRA, CDR2 YSYEKL. CDR3 length: 15 amino acids. The germline V and J ends were trimmed by 3 bases and 2 bases, with 13 bases remaining between them. TCRdb reprocessed the reads via MiXCR and lists one record per CDR3 protein. This table has around 800,000 distinct CDR3 sequences, less than 35% appearing once. This clonotype was counted a few times. Its matching antigen is unknown. Source: cultured CD8+ T cells from PBMCs, taken from culture after CMV antigen stimulation. The chain employs TRBV4-1 and TRBJ1-2, with D possibly TRBD1 on 6 matching bases. The TCR sequence derives from a human donor in good health (CMV status not recorded). Some clones in this sample may be carry-over from other donors' samples. As DNA, the CDR3 is TGCGCCAGCAGCCACCTGACAGGCTCCAACTATGGCTACACCTTC. Amino acid sequence: CASSHLTGSNYGYTF.